This T cell receptor beta chain originates from a study of OX40 agonist ivuxolimab in advanced cancers. Study background: Ivuxolimab was delivered to patients intravenously every 2 weeks at doses spanning 0.01 to 10 mg/kg. At approximately 83% male, the cohort had a mean age of about 60 years, ranging from roughly 20 to 79. A diagnosis of hepatocellular carcinoma, melanoma, renal cell or head and neck cancer was present in dose-escalation patients.

Here immunoSEQ multiplex PCR was the method, and the copy in TCRdb shows in-frame clones only, minus some. The sample lists some 80,000 clones, roughly 86% occurring once. V was pared by 5 bases and J by 4 bases, with 9 bases of the junction left unmatched. The germline CDR1 and CDR2 sequences are SGHTA and FQGNSA. The CDR3 covers 15 residues. This receptor was obtained from an adult with an advanced solid tumor such as melanoma, head and neck, liver or kidney cancer. The chain is built from TRBV7-2 and TRBJ1-2; TRBD1 agrees at 8 bases. The specimen was CD4+ or CD8+ T cells sorted from blood, collected in a trial of the OX40 agonist ivuxolimab. CDR3 DNA sequence: TGTGCCAGCAGCCTCCACAGCACAGGGGGCTATGGCTACACCTTC. This encodes CASSLHSTGGYGYTF.